This T cell receptor (beta chain) was captured by sequencing in a study of cytomegalovirus exposure and HLA in healthy donors. PCR used 60 Vbeta primers and 13 Jbeta primers. Methods used by the authors: Around 9.9 million shared chains were among the roughly 78 million unique TCR beta chains that a later analysis counted. Sequencing used immunoSEQ multiplex PCR; TCRdb keeps in-frame clones, though not all of them. V and J calls and clone size are as listed in that table; D and trimming were resolved from the DNA. The sample holds under 150,000 clones, 67% seen once. Regarding the study as a whole: In a later analysis, productive TCRs from donors in an Asian-associated ancestry cluster reportedly carried fewer N-insertions than the cohort mean.

The CDR3 covers 16 residues. V shed 6 bases, J shed 12 bases, and the junction held 23 bases outside the gene matches. Looked up from germline, CDR1 is MGHDK and CDR2 is SYGVNS. As for this clone: Its antigen is not known.

The chain carries TRBV25-1 and TRBJ2-7, with 7 bases aligning to TRBD2. Input material: PBMCs. This TCR derives from a man younger than 35 in good health and CMV-seropositive. The CDR3 sequence: CASSAAGGGIEGRLYF. The CDR3 DNA sequence: TGTGCCAGCAGCGCGGCAGGCGGGGGTATCGAAGGTAGGCTGTACTTC.